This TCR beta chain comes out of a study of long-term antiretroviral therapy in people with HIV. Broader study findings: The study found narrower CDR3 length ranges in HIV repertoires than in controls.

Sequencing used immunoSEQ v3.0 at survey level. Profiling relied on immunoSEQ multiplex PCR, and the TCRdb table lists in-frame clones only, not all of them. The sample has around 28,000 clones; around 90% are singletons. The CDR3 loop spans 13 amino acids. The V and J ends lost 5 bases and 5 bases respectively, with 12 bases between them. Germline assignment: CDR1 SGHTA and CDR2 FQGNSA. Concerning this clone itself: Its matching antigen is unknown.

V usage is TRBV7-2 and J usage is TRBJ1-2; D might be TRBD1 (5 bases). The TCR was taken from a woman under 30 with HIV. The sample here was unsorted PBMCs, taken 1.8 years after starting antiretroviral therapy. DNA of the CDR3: TGTGCCAGCAGCGAACAGGTCCATTATGGCTACACCTTC. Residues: CASSEQVHYGYTF.